These 27 T cell receptor beta chains originate from one sample sequenced in a study of cytomegalovirus exposure and HLA in healthy donors. Amplification used 60 Vbeta primers and 13 Jbeta primers. The table came from immunoSEQ multiplex PCR; TCRdb's copy has only in-frame clones and leaves some out. The table shows more than 250,000 clones, with around nine tenths occurring only once. Material for sequencing was PBMCs. The receptors come from a woman in her late teens or twenties in good health and CMV-seronegative.

J is TRBJ2-2 and V is TRBV6-6; D call uncertain. V dropped 6 bases and J dropped 4 bases, with 3 bases sitting between them. The CDR3 length is 11 residues. Germline CDR1 is MNHNY and CDR2 is SVGAGI (reference sequence). CDR3 nucleotides: TGTGCCAGCAGACTCACCGGGGAGCTGTTTTTT. This translates into CASRLTGELFF.

The rearrangement uses TRBV30 and TRBJ1-1; TRBD1 matches at 8 bases. This CDR3 spans 14 amino acids. Per the germline V gene, CDR1 is GTSNPN and CDR2 is SVGIG (reference sequence). J was trimmed by 1 base and V by 4 bases; bases with no gene match: 5. CDR3 nucleotides: TGTGCCTGGACGACAGGGGACGGGAACACTGAAGCTTTCTTT. Its protein product is CAWTTGDGNTEAFF.

The chain has TRBV19 and TRBJ2-7, with D possibly being TRBD1 (6 bases). The CDR3 is made up of 13 amino acids. Germline V gene sequence: CDR1 LNHDA, CDR2 SQIVND (reference sequence). The V end lost 4 bases, the J end lost 5 bases, and 12 bases lay between the germline ends. The CDR3 loop reads CASSTQGPHEQYF. CDR3 bases: TGTGCCAGTAGTACACAGGGTCCCCACGAGCAGTACTTC.

The rearrangement joins TRBV2 to TRBJ2-7, with D possibly being TRBD1 (5 bases). The germline CDR1 and CDR2 sequences are SNHLY and FYNNEI. V was shortened by 8 bases and J by 0 bases, with 8 bases between the two germline ends. The CDR3 spans 12 residues. Written as DNA, the CDR3 is TGTGCCAGCGGACAATACTCCTACGAGCAGTACTTC. Translated: CASGQYSYEQYF. The full variable domain, in which reference TRBV2 and TRBJ2-7 provide the parts outside the CDR3, is EPEVTQTPSHQVTQMGQEVILRCVPISNHLYFYWYRQILGQKVEFLVSFYNNEISEKSEIFDDQFSVERPDGSNFTLKIRSTKLEDSAMYFCASGQYSYEQYFGPGTRLTVT.

The genes are TRBV7-8 and TRBJ1-5; D is ambiguous. Trimming cost V 6 bases and J 0 bases, with 12 bases left between them. The V gene's germline CDR1 is SGHVS and CDR2 FQNEAQ. This CDR3 has 15 residues. CDR3 region: CASRVDWLSNQPQHF. The CDR3 nucleotides are TGTGCCAGCAGGGTCGATTGGCTTAGCAATCAGCCCCAGCATTTT.

The genes are TRBV2 and TRBJ1-2; TRBD1 aligns across 9 bases. This CDR3 contains 14 residues. The germline gives CDR1 SNHLY, CDR2 FYNNEI. The ends lost 11 bases at V and 5 bases at J; junction bases unmatched: 12. CDR3 DNA sequence: TGTGCCGGATCTTCACAGGGGGCTTGGTATGGCTACACCTTC. It specifies CAGSSQGAWYGYTF.

The chain employs TRBV11-3 and TRBJ1-3; the D is unclear. CDR1 is SGHNT, CDR2 YENEEA, per germline. CDR3 size: 16 residues. V was cut by 2 bases and J by 2 bases, with 13 bases left in between. CDR3 protein: CASSLSGSPTGNTIYF. In DNA, the CDR3 is TGTGCCAGCAGCTTAAGCGGATCCCCTACTGGAAACACCATATATTTT.

This clone was seen only once. The rearrangement links TRBV29-1 to TRBJ1-1; TRBD1 matches 8 bases. This CDR3 region has 13 residues. Germline V gene sequence: CDR1 SQVTM, CDR2 ANQGSEA. Germline trimming cut 7 bases from V and 4 bases from J; bases unmatched to any gene: 8. CDR3 DNA: TGCAGCGCACGCTCCAGGGGGCGCACTGAAGCTTTCTTT. Protein product: CSARSRGRTEAFF.

The genes are TRBV28 and TRBJ1-6, with a weak D call TRBD1 (6 bases). Trimming left V 3 bases short and J 0 bases short, with 15 bases between. The germline V gene encodes CDR1 MDHEN and CDR2 SYDVKM. The CDR3 sequence is 18 residues long. The DNA for the CDR3 is TGTGCCAGCAGTTTCGGGTTGGGGGCGAGCTCCTATAATTCACCCCTCCACTTT. Translation: CASSFGLGASSYNSPLHF.

This rearrangement joins TRBV5-8 to TRBJ1-1, with a weak D call TRBD1 (5 bases). Germline CDR1 and CDR2: SGHTS and YDEGEE. V gave up 0 bases and J gave up 2 bases, with 11 bases separating them. The CDR3 is 15 residues long. Written as DNA, the CDR3 is TGTGCCAGCAGCTTGGAGGGCAGGGTAAACACTGAAGCTTTCTTT. The encoded protein is CASSLEGRVNTEAFF.

Regarding this clone: Mismatch with germline at one junction end may stem from a read error. The rearrangement joins TRBV19 to TRBJ1-4; D gene ambiguous. CDR3 length equals 16 residues. Germline loops: CDR1 LNHDA, CDR2 SQIVND (reference sequence). The CDR3 reads CASSMGEDFLRETRLF. In DNA, the CDR3 is TGTGCCAGTAGTATGGGAGAAGACTTCTTGAGGGAGACTAGGCTTTTT.

This sequence joins TRBV2 and TRBJ1-5; tentatively, D is TRBD1 (5 bases). Looked up from germline, CDR1 is SNHLY and CDR2 is FYNNEI. V lost 4 bases to trimming and J lost 0 bases, with 13 bases between them. The CDR3 spans 16 residues. DNA for the CDR3: TGTGCCAGCAGTGGTCAGGGTGGATATAGCAATCAGCCCCAGCATTTT. Protein: CASSGQGGYSNQPQHF.

The chain recombines TRBV5-5 with TRBJ1-6; D is unresolved. Germline CDR1 SGHKS, CDR2 YYEKEE (reference sequence). V lost 4 bases and J 9 bases, leaving 14 bases between the germline ends. CDR3 length: 14 residues. The CDR3 here is CASSLGGYGSPLHF. The CDR3 coding sequence is TGTGCCAGCAGCCTCGGCGGGTACGGTTCACCCCTCCACTTT.

This clone has just one count. This chain uses TRBV9 with TRBJ1-4; D is unresolved. The germline V gene has CDR1 SGDLS and CDR2 YYNGEE. Between the trimmed V and J ends, which lost 2 bases and 4 bases, there was a span of 15 bases. This CDR3 comprises 16 residues. CDR3 sequence (DNA): TGTGCCAGCAGCGTGAGAGGGCAGCCCCTTAATGAAAAACTGTTTTTT. The encoded protein is CASSVRGQPLNEKLFF.

The chain recombines TRBV9 with TRBJ2-3; 8 nucleotides match TRBD1. CDR3 length equals 16 residues. V was clipped by 0 bases and J by 2 bases; unmatched bases: 5. CDR1 and CDR2 from the germline V gene are SGDLS and YYNGEE. Here the CDR3 reads CASSVVETGATDTQYF. The CDR3 DNA sequence: TGTGCCAGCAGCGTAGTTGAGACAGGGGCCACAGATACGCAGTATTTT.

This clone was observed once. The V and J genes are TRBV18 and TRBJ1-2; no firm D call. The CDR3 totals 13 residues. Germline lookup yields CDR1 KGHSH and CDR2 LQKENI. Trimming removed 6 bases from V and 2 bases from J, with 10 bases in between. CDR3 nucleotide sequence: TGTGCCAGCTCTGAGACGGGAAACTATGGCTACACCTTC. This gives the protein CASSETGNYGYTF.

The chain joins TRBV10-3 to TRBJ2-1; D is perhaps TRBD1 (5 bases). The germline V gene encodes CDR1 ENHRY and CDR2 SYGVKD. This CDR3 is 14 amino acids long. Trimming left V 4 bases short and J 8 bases short, with 15 bases between. CDR3 sequence reads: CAISGGLGSYEQFF. In nucleotides, the CDR3 is TGTGCCATCAGTGGGGGCCTAGGTAGTTATGAGCAGTTCTTC.

The chain recombines TRBV6-5 with TRBJ2-5; D is perhaps TRBD1 (5 bases). The V gene lost 10 bases and the J gene lost 4 bases, with 19 bases spanning the gap. CDR3 size: 14 residues. Germline values: CDR1 MNHEY, CDR2 SVGAGI. The CDR3 here is CAISPGAGRETQYF. The CDR3 DNA is TGTGCCATTAGCCCCGGAGCAGGGCGAGAGACCCAGTACTTC.

The rearrangement joins TRBV2 to TRBJ1-2; D perhaps matches TRBD1 (5 bases). The CDR3 loop spans 13 amino acids. V shed 8 bases and J shed 8 bases, with 18 bases lying between them. Per the germline V gene, CDR1 is SNHLY and CDR2 is FYNNEI. The CDR3 DNA follows: TGTGCCAGCGCAGACAGTCGCCCCTTAGGCTACACCTTC. Its translation: CASADSRPLGYTF. Full variable domain (missing parts from reference TRBV2 and TRBJ1-2): EPEVTQTPSHQVTQMGQEVILRCVPISNHLYFYWYRQILGQKVEFLVSFYNNEISEKSEIFDDQFSVERPDGSNFTLKIRSTKLEDSAMYFCASADSRPLGYTFGSGTRLTVV.

The chain uses TRBV5-8 and TRBJ1-4; D is ambiguous. The CDR3 covers 14 residues. CDR1 SGHTS and CDR2 YDEGEE come from the germline V gene. CDR3 sequence: CASTHDATNEKLFF. The DNA for the CDR3 is TGTGCTAGTACCCATGATGCAACTAATGAAAAACTGTTTTTT.

The chain joins TRBV7-2 to TRBJ2-1; D is uncertain. V was pared by 1 base and J by 3 bases, with 7 bases between. Germline V gene data show CDR1 as SGHTA and CDR2 as FQGNSA. The CDR3 contains 14 residues. The CDR3 protein is CASSLGPFYNEQFF. In nucleotides, the CDR3 is TGTGCCAGCAGCTTAGGTCCCTTCTACAATGAGCAGTTCTTC.

V and J are TRBV19 and TRBJ1-1; the D gene is possibly TRBD1 (6 bases). This CDR3 has 14 residues. From germline, CDR1 is LNHDA and CDR2 SQIVND (reference sequence). V was trimmed by 2 bases and J by 0 bases, leaving 7 bases between them. The CDR3 bases are TGTGCCAGTAGTATACCAGGGGTGAACACTGAAGCTTTCTTT. It is translated as CASSIPGVNTEAFF.

The chain combines TRBV30 with TRBJ1-4; D is possibly TRBD1 (5 bases). Looked up from germline, CDR1 is GTSNPN and CDR2 is SVGIG (reference sequence). The CDR3 covers 12 residues. V gave up 5 bases and J gave up 5 bases, with 9 bases separating them. This CDR3 reads CAWGAFNEKLFF. CDR3 nucleotide sequence: TGTGCCTGGGGGGCCTTCAATGAAAAACTGTTTTTT.

The chain employs TRBV10-1 and TRBJ2-2; D ambiguous. V shed 3 bases and J shed 0 bases, with 8 bases lying between them. CDR1 and CDR2 (germline): WNHNN, SYGVQD (reference sequence). The CDR3 consists of 15 residues. The DNA for the CDR3 is TGCGCCAGCAGTGACACTCCACCGAACACCGGGGAGCTGTTTTTT. Amino acid sequence: CASSDTPPNTGELFF.

V and J are TRBV18 and TRBJ2-7; D perhaps matches TRBD2 (5 bases). V shed 2 bases and J shed 3 bases, with 11 bases lying between them. Germline V gene data show CDR1 as KGHSH and CDR2 as LQKENI. The CDR3 loop spans 14 amino acids. The CDR3 reads CASSPNQGSYEQYF. The CDR3 DNA is TGTGCCAGCTCACCAAATCAAGGGAGCTACGAGCAGTACTTC.

CDR3 in amino acids: CASSLEQTISYNEQFF. DNA of the CDR3: TGTGCCAGCAGCTTGGAACAGACGATCTCCTACAATGAGCAGTTCTTC. The gene calls are TRBV5-4 and TRBJ2-1; no definite D call. Germline V gives CDR1 SGHNT, CDR2 YYREEE (reference sequence). V lost 0 bases and J 0 bases, leaving 10 bases between the germline ends. The CDR3 runs to 16 residues.

The V gene is TRBV2, the J gene TRBJ2-3; 8 nucleotides align to TRBD1. There are 15 residues in the CDR3. The V gene end was trimmed by 6 bases and the J gene end by 6 bases; junction bases not matched to a gene: 11. CDR1 and CDR2 (germline): SNHLY, FYNNEI. DNA of the CDR3: TGTGCCAGCAGGTTATCAGGGGGCTTTACCGATACGCAGTATTTT. This codes for CASRLSGGFTDTQYF.